These 13 T cell receptor beta chains came from one sample sequenced in a study of shared clonotypes between healthy human individuals. Produced via immunoSEQ multiplex PCR; TCRdb's table is partial and in-frame only. The sample carries hundreds of thousands of clones, more than 70% recorded once. Input material: memory CD4+ T cells sorted from blood. Sample subset: CD45RA-negative fraction. The source is a woman in her 30s in good health.

V and J are TRBV5-6 and TRBJ2-1; 7 bases map to TRBD1. Trimming cost V 0 bases and J 10 bases; bases outside gene matches: 10. Germline-derived CDR1 and CDR2 are SGHDT and YYEEEE. This CDR3 has 15 residues. CDR3 nucleotide sequence: TGTGCCAGCAGCTTGGCCTACAGGGGAGAGGGGGAGCAGTTCTTC. Amino acid sequence: CASSLAYRGEGEQFF.

This clone occurred a few times. CDR3 protein: CAWSVGVGGYTF. The CDR3 region has the DNA TGTGCCTGGAGTGTAGGGGTAGGAGGCTACACCTTC. This chain links TRBV30 with TRBJ1-2; tentative D call: TRBD1 (5 bases). CDR3 size: 12 residues. V lost 0 bases to trimming and J lost 8 bases, with 10 bases between them. The germline CDR1 and CDR2 sequences are GTSNPN and SVGIG (reference sequence).

This rearrangement joins TRBV27 to TRBJ2-7, with TRBD2 identical over 9 bases. The CDR3 totals 16 residues. The V segment lost 6 bases and the J segment 3 bases; nucleotides outside the gene matches: 12. Germline loops: CDR1 MNHEY, CDR2 SMNVEV (reference sequence). The CDR3 loop is CASRNRGSGSSYEQYF. Written as DNA, the CDR3 is TGTGCCAGCAGAAACAGGGGTAGCGGGAGTAGCTACGAGCAGTACTTC.

V gene TRBV6-1 combines with J gene TRBJ1-5, with D unclear. This CDR3 contains 15 residues. CDR1 is MNHNS, CDR2 SASEGT, per germline. The ends were cut back, 7 bases at V and 1 base at J, with 14 bases in the middle. CDR3 in amino acids: CASMMGLGSNQPQHF. The CDR3 DNA reads as TGTGCCAGCATGATGGGTTTAGGCAGCAATCAGCCCCAGCATTTT.

J is TRBJ2-6 and V is TRBV15; unclear D gene. Trimming stripped 4 bases from V and 1 base from J, with 5 bases between. This CDR3 spans 14 amino acids. Germline V gene sequence: CDR1 LNHNV, CDR2 YYDKDF (reference sequence). This CDR3 is CATSTRSGANVLTF. The DNA for the CDR3 is TGTGCCACCAGCACCCGGTCTGGGGCCAACGTCCTGACTTTC.

The V call is TRBV30, the J call TRBJ1-4; 7 nucleotides match TRBD1. Germline loops: CDR1 GTSNPN, CDR2 SVGIG (reference sequence). This CDR3 is built from 12 residues. V shed 3 bases and J 6 bases; nucleotides not matched to a gene: 1. CDR3 nucleotides: TGTGCCTGGAGCGGACAGGATGAAAAACTGTTTTTT. It codes for CAWSGQDEKLFF.

The chain carries TRBV7-9 and TRBJ2-7, with D uncertain. This CDR3 comprises 16 residues. Trimming cost V 1 base and J 3 bases, with 16 bases left between them. Germline assignment: CDR1 SEHNR and CDR2 FQNEAQ (reference sequence). Here the CDR3 reads CASSLESLGHNYEQYF. The CDR3 DNA is TGTGCCAGCAGCTTAGAATCTTTGGGCCACAACTACGAGCAGTACTTC.

This rearrangement joins TRBV6-1 to TRBJ2-4; D is uncertain. Trimming cost V 3 bases and J 0 bases, with 12 bases left between them. The CDR3 is 16 residues long. The germline V gene has CDR1 MNHNS and CDR2 SASEGT. CDR3 sequence: CASSEARERAKNIQYF. CDR3 sequence (DNA): TGTGCCAGCAGTGAGGCTCGAGAGCGAGCCAAAAACATTCAGTACTTC.

This chain joins TRBV7-2 and TRBJ1-2, with D perhaps TRBD1 (5 bases). The germline V and J ends were trimmed by 5 bases and 5 bases, with 15 bases remaining between them. The germline CDR1 and CDR2 sequences are SGHTA and FQGNSA. The CDR3 sequence is 14 residues long. CDR3 in amino acids: CASSPGTFKYGYTF. In DNA form, the CDR3 reads TGTGCCAGCAGCCCCGGGACGTTTAAATATGGCTACACCTTC.

This clone was counted a single time. V usage is TRBV7-2 and J usage is TRBJ2-7; 7 nucleotides line up with TRBD2. The junction had 4 bases not matched to a gene; V was cut back by 1 base and J by 7 bases. The CDR3 totals 13 residues. The germline gives CDR1 SGHTA, CDR2 FQGNSA. In nucleotides, the CDR3 is TGTGCCAGCAGCTTAGACTCCGGGAGGGAGCAGTACTTC. Translated, it gives CASSLDSGREQYF. Supplemented by reference TRBV7-2 and TRBJ2-7, the full variable domain reads GAGVSQSPSNKVTEKGKDVELRCDPISGHTALYWYRQSLGQGLEFLIYFQGNSAPDKSGLPSDRFSAERTGGSVSTLTIQRTQQEDSAVYLCASSLDSGREQYFGPGTRLTVT.

The chain uses TRBV4-1 and TRBJ2-5; no clear D. Germline loops: CDR1 MGHRA, CDR2 YSYEKL. This CDR3 contains 14 residues. V dropped 1 base and J dropped 5 bases, with 11 bases sitting between them. Written as DNA, the CDR3 is TGCGCCAGCAGCCAAGTCGCGACGGTGGAGACCCAGTACTTC. It yields the protein CASSQVATVETQYF.

The V gene is TRBV29-1, the J gene TRBJ2-7; no definite D call. The germline gives CDR1 SQVTM, CDR2 ANQGSEA. Trimming left V 6 bases short and J 6 bases short, with 9 bases between. The CDR3 runs to 10 residues. In nucleotides, the CDR3 is TGCAGCGTAGGCTATGGCGAGCAGTACTTC. Its protein product is CSVGYGEQYF.

This chain uses TRBV29-1 with TRBJ2-2; 9 bases fit TRBD1. The CDR3 extends over 15 amino acids. CDR1 SQVTM and CDR2 ANQGSEA come from the germline V gene. J gave up 0 bases and V 4 bases, and 3 bases lay outside the gene matches. In DNA, the CDR3 is TGCAGCGTTGGCAGACAGGGGGCGAACACCGGGGAGCTGTTTTTT. Protein: CSVGRQGANTGELFF.